The 18 T cell receptor beta chains in this list originate from one sample, sequenced in a study of T-cell memory formation after mild COVID-19. In TCRdb, the 5' RACE reads were re-called with MiXCR into one record per CDR3 protein. The profile shows over 500,000 distinct CDR3 sequences, 17% of them singletons. Sequenced material: PBMCs or a T cell subset sorted from them (not recorded which). Every receptor here comes from an adult woman who had mild COVID-19 (a few samples of this study predate the infection). Cell type and time point are not known.

This clonotype was seen only a few times. Just one base apart from a much larger clone, this may be a read error. The chain links TRBV7-9 to TRBJ2-1; D ambiguous. Per the germline V gene, CDR1 is SEHNR and CDR2 is FQNEAQ (reference sequence). CDR3 size: 11 residues. The DNA of the CDR3 is TGTGCCAGCAGCTTATACAGTGAGCAGTTCTTC. Protein: CASSLYSEQFF.

The rearrangement links TRBV5-1 to TRBJ2-2; D not resolved. CDR3 length equals 15 residues. The germline CDR1 and CDR2 sequences are SGHRS and YFSETQ. V was pared by 0 bases and J by 2 bases, with 8 bases between. The CDR3 protein is CASSLDFQNTGELFF. In DNA form, the CDR3 reads TGCGCCAGCAGCTTGGACTTCCAAAACACCGGGGAGCTGTTTTTT.

The chain uses TRBV4-1 and TRBJ2-5; 11 bases match TRBD1. The CDR3 has 18 amino acids. J gave up 1 base and V 0 bases, and 7 bases lay outside the gene matches. In germline, CDR1 is MGHRA, CDR2 YSYEKL. The CDR3 is CASSQDLPGQGVQETQYF. The CDR3 nucleotides read TGCGCCAGCAGCCAAGACCTGCCGGGACAGGGGGTCCAAGAGACCCAGTACTTC.

The table lists this clonotype with many counts. This chain connects TRBV12-3 or TRBV12-4 to TRBJ2-5; the D gene is possibly TRBD2 (5 bases). CDR3 size: 14 residues. Trimming took 3 bases from V and 0 from J, leaving 8 bases between them. The CDR3 loop reads CASSFEGNQETQYF. The CDR3 nucleotides read TGTGCCAGCAGTTTCGAGGGTAACCAAGAGACCCAGTACTTC.

This clonotype was recorded a few times. The rearrangement uses TRBV7-2 and TRBJ1-2; 9 bases agree with TRBD1. This CDR3 has 16 residues. Germline assignment: CDR1 SGHTA and CDR2 FQGNSA. The V segment lost 5 bases and the J segment 4 bases; nucleotides outside the gene matches: 11. The CDR3 loop reads CASSPYRDRVTYGYTF. In nucleotides, the CDR3 is TGTGCCAGCAGCCCGTACCGGGACAGGGTGACCTATGGCTACACCTTC.

This chain connects TRBV6-2 or TRBV6-3 to TRBJ2-7, with 8 bases fitting TRBD1. This CDR3 contains 16 residues. Germline trimming cut 2 bases from V and 6 bases from J; bases unmatched to any gene: 12. The germline V gene encodes CDR1 MNHEY and CDR2 SVGEGT. The DNA for the CDR3 is TGTGCCAGCAGTTACGGCGTGACAGGGGAATGGGGCGAGCAGTACTTC. This encodes CASSYGVTGEWGEQYF.

V and J are TRBV4-3 and TRBJ2-7; 8 bases line up with TRBD2. V lost 3 bases, J lost 3 bases, and 10 bases stayed unmatched. There are 16 residues in the CDR3. CDR1 is LGHNA and CDR2 is YSLEER in the germline V gene. CDR3 sequence: CASSQSISGINYEQYF. The CDR3 DNA reads as TGCGCCAGCAGCCAGTCGATTAGCGGGATTAACTACGAGCAGTACTTC.

The J gene is TRBJ1-1, the V gene TRBV6-1, with TRBD1 matching 7 bases. The junction had 9 bases not matched to a gene; V was cut back by 2 bases and J by 6 bases. This CDR3 is 15 amino acids long. Per germline, CDR1 MNHNS and CDR2 SASEGT. CDR3: CASSEQGGISAEAFF. The CDR3 nucleotides are TGTGCCAGCAGTGAACAGGGGGGGATCTCGGCTGAAGCTTTCTTT.

The V call is TRBV6-6, the J call TRBJ1-3; 7 positions match TRBD1. J lost 0 bases, V lost 6 bases, and 11 bases had no gene match. The germline V gene has CDR1 MNHNY and CDR2 SVGAGI (reference sequence). The CDR3 is 17 residues long. The CDR3 DNA reads TGTGCCAGCAGCCCAGATAGGGACAGCTCCTCTGGAAACACCATATATTTT. Translation: CASSPDRDSSSGNTIYF.

This clonotype has at least ten counts. V gene TRBV12-3 or TRBV12-4 combines with J gene TRBJ2-6; D not resolved. The germline V and J ends were trimmed by 7 bases and 0 bases, with 4 bases remaining between them. The CDR3 loop spans 13 amino acids. CDR3 amino acids: CASNLSGANVLTF. CDR3 bases: TGTGCCAGCAATCTCTCTGGGGCCAACGTCCTGACTTTC.

The chain links TRBV6-1 to TRBJ1-4; the match to TRBD1 covers 7 bases. Germline V gives CDR1 MNHNS, CDR2 SASEGT. V dropped 6 bases and J dropped 5; count of bases not matched to a gene: 15. The CDR3 is 17 amino acids. CDR3 protein: CASSPSGGRTSNEKLFF. The CDR3 DNA reads TGTGCCAGCAGCCCCTCAGGGGGACGGACCTCCAATGAAAAACTGTTTTTT.

The CDR3 nucleotides read TGTGCCAGCAGCTTGGAACTAGCGCCTTACAATGAGCAGTTCTTC. Amino acid sequence: CASSLELAPYNEQFF. The rearrangement uses TRBV5-6 and TRBJ2-1, with 7 bases aligning to TRBD2. The CDR3 is 15 amino acids. Germline assignment: CDR1 SGHDT and CDR2 YYEEEE. The trim removed 0 bases at V and 4 bases at J, leaving 4 bases unmatched.

This clonotype turned up a few times. Written as DNA, the CDR3 is TGCAGTGCTAGCTCTTCGGGCCGTGGTAATTCACCCCTCCACTTT. It codes for CSASSSGRGNSPLHF. V usage is TRBV20-1 and J usage is TRBJ1-6; D remains ambiguous. Germline CDR1 is DFQATT and CDR2 is SNEGSKA (reference sequence). CDR3 length equals 15 residues. Trimming cost V 3 bases and J 6 bases, with 15 bases left between them.

The rearrangement joins TRBV18 to TRBJ2-5; maybe TRBD1 (6 bases). Germline-derived CDR1 and CDR2 are KGHSH and LQKENI. The V end lost 4 bases, the J end lost 5 bases, and 17 bases lay between the germline ends. The CDR3 spans 15 residues. CDR3 in amino acids: CASSLGQTGWETQYF. Written as DNA, the CDR3 is TGTGCCAGCTCACTGGGACAAACTGGCTGGGAGACCCAGTACTTC.

This clonotype was found a few times. This chain joins TRBV19 and TRBJ2-1; 8 bases map to TRBD2. Germline trimming cut 1 base from V and 2 bases from J; bases unmatched to any gene: 13. The CDR3 consists of 19 residues. CDR1 and CDR2 (germline): LNHDA, SQIVND (reference sequence). The CDR3: CASSIGAGAAGDPYNEQFF. The DNA for the CDR3 is TGTGCCAGTAGTATAGGAGCGGGGGCGGCGGGAGATCCCTACAATGAGCAGTTCTTC.

The rearrangement links TRBV7-9 to TRBJ1-2; D might be TRBD1 (6 bases). This CDR3 is built from 15 residues. With 4 bases removed from V and 4 bases from J, the gap between germline ends came to 16 bases. Per germline, CDR1 SEHNR and CDR2 FQNEAQ (reference sequence). The CDR3 nucleotides are TGTGCCAGCAGCTACCCGGGGGGGCTTCCCTATGGCTACACCTTC. Protein product: CASSYPGGLPYGYTF.

The V call is TRBV19, the J call TRBJ1-1, with D possibly TRBD1 on 5 matching bases. The CDR3 loop spans 16 amino acids. V was shortened by 5 bases and J by 1 base, with 17 bases between the two germline ends. In germline, CDR1 is LNHDA, CDR2 SQIVND (reference sequence). The CDR3 loop reads CASSFQRDRPNTEAFF. The DNA of the CDR3 is TGTGCCAGTAGTTTCCAAAGGGACCGCCCGAACACTGAAGCTTTCTTT. Filled out from reference TRBV19 and TRBJ1-1, the complete variable domain reads DGGITQSPKYLFRKEGQNVTLSCEQNLNHDAMYWYRQDPGQGLRLIYYSQIVNDFQKGDIAEGYSVSREKKESFPLTVTSAQKNPTAFYLCASSFQRDRPNTEAFFGQGTRLTVV.

This clonotype was seen a handful of times. V gene TRBV4-2 combines with J gene TRBJ1-4, with no clear D. The germline V and J ends were trimmed by 4 bases and 2 bases, with 11 bases remaining between them. Germline CDR1 reads LGHNA; CDR2 reads YNFKEQ. The CDR3 is 15 residues long. The CDR3 region is CASSPSRKTNEKLFF. CDR3 nucleotides: TGTGCCAGCAGCCCAAGTCGTAAGACTAATGAAAAACTGTTTTTT.